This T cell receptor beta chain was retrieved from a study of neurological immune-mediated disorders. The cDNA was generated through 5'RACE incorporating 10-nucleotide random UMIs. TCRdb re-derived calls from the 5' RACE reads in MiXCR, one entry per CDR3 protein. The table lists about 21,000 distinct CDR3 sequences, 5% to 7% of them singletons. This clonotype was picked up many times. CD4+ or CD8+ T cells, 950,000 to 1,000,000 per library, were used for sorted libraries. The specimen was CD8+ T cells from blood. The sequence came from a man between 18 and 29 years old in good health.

The chain's CDR3 is CSVSLSGGYTF. The CDR3, as DNA: TGCAGCGTCAGCCTCTCGGGCGGCTACACCTTC. The rearrangement joins TRBV29-1 to TRBJ1-2; no reliable D call. This CDR3 has 11 amino acids. The V gene lost 6 bases and the J gene lost 8 bases, with 13 bases spanning the gap. Germline V gene lookup returns CDR1 SQVTM and CDR2 ANQGSEA.